These 26 T cell receptor beta chains originate from one sample sequenced in a study of blood T cell repertoires in COVID-19 (dated by TCRdb to the early 2020s). Preparation of the library involved the immunoSEQ multiplex PCR assay. The table was pulled from immuneACCESS by TCRdb, which kept in-frame rearrangements only. Such tables lose some clones; where checked, under half of the loss comes from unresolved V genes, and the rest has no known cause. This sample has fewer than 300,000 clones in its table, and around 82% of those were observed once. The top ten clonotypes cover 0.7% to 0.9% of the sample. The source material was peripheral blood. Source of these receptors: a human donor with COVID-19, enrolled during active disease. The donor label of this sample is uncertain.

The chain couples TRBV27 to TRBJ1-1, with TRBD1 identical over 10 bases. Losses at the gene ends were 4 bases for V and 3 bases for J; bases not matched to a gene: 5. The CDR3 sequence is 15 residues long. CDR1 MNHEY and CDR2 SMNVEV come from the germline V gene (reference sequence). This chain's CDR3 is CASSSWTGGDTEAFF. The CDR3 DNA follows: TGTGCCAGCAGTTCATGGACAGGGGGAGACACTGAAGCTTTCTTT.

V usage is TRBV19 and J usage is TRBJ1-2, with 9 bases identical to TRBD1. CDR1 is LNHDA and CDR2 is SQIVND in the germline V gene (reference sequence). The CDR3 runs to 16 residues. Trimming cost V 5 bases and J 8 bases; bases outside gene matches: 15. The CDR3: CASSDPGQGQVRGYTF. The CDR3 DNA follows: TGTGCCAGTAGTGATCCGGGACAGGGCCAGGTGCGGGGCTACACCTTC.

The chain joins TRBV7-2 to TRBJ1-5; no reliable D call. This CDR3 is built from 12 residues. Trimming took 1 base from V and 7 from J, leaving 5 bases between them. Germline-derived CDR1 and CDR2 are SGHTA and FQGNSA. The CDR3 nucleotides are TGTGCCAGCAGCTTAGGAGCACAGCCCCAGCATTTT. Residues: CASSLGAQPQHF.

This clone has only a few counts. The V call is TRBV24-1, the J call TRBJ2-2, with D perhaps matching TRBD2 (5 bases). Germline V CDR1 and CDR2: KGHDR, SFDVKD. CDR3 size: 14 residues. Trimming stripped 7 bases from V and 5 bases from J, with 13 bases between. The CDR3, as DNA: TGTGCCACCAGGGGCAGCGGTGAGACCGGGGAGCTGTTTTTT. Amino acid sequence: CATRGSGETGELFF.

The chain recombines TRBV7-8 with TRBJ1-1; D possibly corresponds to TRBD1 (6 bases). The CDR3 extends over 12 amino acids. Germline CDR1 reads SGHVS; CDR2 reads FQNEAQ. Trimming took 4 bases from V and 4 from J, leaving 7 bases between them. The CDR3, as DNA: TGTGCCAGCAGCTCAGGGGCCACTGAAGCTTTCTTT. This codes for CASSSGATEAFF.

The chain is built from TRBV11-2 and TRBJ1-3, with D possibly matching TRBD1 (5 bases). V shed 5 bases and J shed 3 bases, with 23 bases lying between them. The CDR3 covers 18 residues. The V gene's germline CDR1 is SGHAT and CDR2 FQNNGV. The CDR3 region is CASSGAAGGLSSGNTIYF. CDR3 nucleotide sequence: TGTGCCAGCAGCGGAGCAGCGGGGGGACTCTCGAGTGGAAACACCATATATTTT.

Here the CDR3 reads CASSPQGSRAFF. CDR3 DNA: TGTGCCAGCAGCCCACAGGGATCCCGCGCTTTCTTT. The chain has TRBV13 and TRBJ1-1, with D perhaps TRBD1 (6 bases). CDR1 and CDR2 from the germline V gene are PRHDT and FYEKMQ (reference sequence). Trimming took 5 bases from V and 11 from J, leaving 15 bases between them. The CDR3 sequence is 12 residues long.

The chain carries TRBV20-1 and TRBJ2-1; D is unresolved. V shed 3 bases and J shed 7 bases, with 7 bases lying between them. Per germline, CDR1 DFQATT and CDR2 SNEGSKA (reference sequence). The CDR3 spans 11 residues. The CDR3 DNA is TGCAGTGCTAGCTTCCGTAATGAGCAGTTCTTC. It yields the protein CSASFRNEQFF.

The J gene is TRBJ2-1, the V gene TRBV18, with TRBD2 matching 12 bases. The CDR3 has 15 residues. Germline loops: CDR1 KGHSH, CDR2 LQKENI. V trimming: 3 bases; J trimming: 14 bases; junction bases outside the gene matches: 11. The CDR3 reads CASSPSGLAGSVEFF. In DNA form, the CDR3 reads TGTGCCAGCTCACCCTCTGGACTAGCGGGGTCGGTTGAGTTCTTC.

The chain recombines TRBV5-1 with TRBJ2-2; 9 bases match TRBD2. This CDR3 is built from 18 residues. Trimming took 0 bases from V and 5 from J; bases not matched to a gene: 11. Germline V gene lookup returns CDR1 SGHRS and CDR2 YFSETQ. The CDR3 is CASSLEPIAGVKTGELFF. DNA of the CDR3: TGCGCCAGCAGCTTGGAACCCATAGCGGGAGTAAAAACCGGGGAGCTGTTTTTT. The full variable domain, in which reference TRBV5-1 and TRBJ2-2 provide the parts outside the CDR3, is KAGVTQTPRYLIKTRGQQVTLSCSPISGHRSVSWYQQTPGQGLQFLFEYFSETQRNKGNFPGRFSGRQFSNSRSEMNVSTLELGDSALYLCASSLEPIAGVKTGELFFGEGSRLTVL.

The chain uses TRBV27 and TRBJ2-7; 9 positions agree with TRBD1. Germline trimming cut 4 bases from V and 2 bases from J; bases unmatched to any gene: 6. This CDR3 has 15 amino acids. The germline CDR1 and CDR2 sequences are MNHEY and SMNVEV (reference sequence). CDR3 sequence (DNA): TGTGCCAGCAGTTCGGACAGGGGTTTAACCTACGAGCAGTACTTC. Protein product: CASSSDRGLTYEQYF.

The chain employs TRBV4-2 and TRBJ2-1; TRBD2 aligns across 13 bases. There are 15 residues in the CDR3. Per germline, CDR1 LGHNA and CDR2 YNFKEQ. Unmatched junction bases numbered 0, after V lost 4 bases and J lost 3 bases. CDR3 coding DNA: TGTGCCAGCAGCCGACTAGCGGGAGGCTACAATGAGCAGTTCTTC. Its protein product is CASSRLAGGYNEQFF.

The genes are TRBV4-1 and TRBJ2-3; no clear D gene. Germline V gene sequence: CDR1 MGHRA, CDR2 YSYEKL. The CDR3 runs to 18 residues. V gave up 3 bases and J gave up 3 bases, with 22 bases separating them. The CDR3 DNA is TGCGCCAGCAGCCAGGTCGTAGTGAACCGCCATCCAACAGATACGCAGTATTTT. This encodes CASSQVVVNRHPTDTQYF.

The chain combines TRBV6-1 with TRBJ1-2; no firm D call. CDR1 is MNHNS, CDR2 SASEGT, per germline. CDR3 length: 11 amino acids. Trimming cost V 2 bases and J 8 bases, with 6 bases left between them. CDR3 sequence reads: CASSEIGGYTF. The DNA of the CDR3 is TGTGCCAGCAGTGAAATCGGGGGCTACACCTTC.

This chain uses TRBV7-2 with TRBJ1-2, with 8 bases matching TRBD1. Germline loops: CDR1 SGHTA, CDR2 FQGNSA. V trimming: 1 base; J trimming: 7 bases; junction bases outside the gene matches: 11. The CDR3 covers 16 residues. The CDR3 loop is CASSLVGQGMLGGYTF. The DNA for the CDR3 is TGTGCCAGCAGCTTAGTAGGACAGGGTATGCTAGGTGGCTACACCTTC.

The chain combines TRBV3-1 (or the pseudogene TRBV3-2) with TRBJ1-1, with a weak D call TRBD1 (6 bases). The CDR3 contains 14 residues. The V gene's germline CDR1 is LGHDT and CDR2 YNNKEL (reference sequence). Between the trimmed V and J ends, which lost 2 bases and 7 bases, there was a span of 14 bases. CDR3 nucleotides: TGTGCCAGCAGCCAATGGGGGGGCTGGAGTGAAGCTTTCTTT. It translates to CASSQWGGWSEAFF.

This chain joins TRBV24-1 and TRBJ1-5, with 9 positions matching TRBD1. V dropped 4 bases and J dropped 4; count of bases not matched to a gene: 10. Germline values: CDR1 KGHDR, CDR2 SFDVKD. The CDR3 runs 17 residues. The CDR3 loop reads CATSDDSGQGRNQPQHF. The CDR3, as DNA: TGTGCCACCAGTGACGATTCGGGACAGGGAAGGAATCAGCCCCAGCATTTT.

This chain's CDR3 is CASSLVLGGVGELFF. The CDR3 DNA sequence: TGTGCCAGCAGTTTAGTTTTGGGAGGGGTCGGGGAGCTGTTTTTT. V is TRBV27 and J is TRBJ2-2, with 7 positions matching TRBD2. The J segment lost 7 bases and the V segment lost 2 bases, leaving 7 bases of the junction unmatched. The CDR3 is 15 amino acids. The germline V gene encodes CDR1 MNHEY and CDR2 SMNVEV (reference sequence).

A few counts support this clone. This chain links TRBV9 with TRBJ2-2; 10 bases fit TRBD2. CDR1 and CDR2 from the germline V gene are SGDLS and YYNGEE. This CDR3 is built from 16 residues. V was clipped by 0 bases and J by 7 bases; unmatched bases: 6. DNA for the CDR3: TGTGCCAGCAGCGTAGATAGCGGGAGGTCAGGCGGGGAGCTGTTTTTT. This sequence encodes CASSVDSGRSGGELFF.

The chain employs TRBV4-1 and TRBJ1-4, with a possible D match to TRBD1 (5 bases). This CDR3 has 15 amino acids. V shed 5 bases and J shed 3 bases, with 13 bases lying between them. Germline V gene data show CDR1 as MGHRA and CDR2 as YSYEKL. As DNA, the CDR3 is TGCGCCAGCAGCTTGCAGGGAGGGCCTAATGAAAAACTGTTTTTT. Translating it yields CASSLQGGPNEKLFF.

This clone was found a few times. The rearrangement joins TRBV19 to TRBJ1-1; TRBD1 agrees at 11 bases. The CDR3 is 14 amino acids. The V gene's germline CDR1 is LNHDA and CDR2 SQIVND (reference sequence). V was clipped by 10 bases and J by 10 bases; unmatched bases: 14. Here the CDR3 reads CATLAGQGASRAFF. CDR3 in DNA: TGTGCCACCCTTGCCGGACAGGGGGCGTCACGAGCTTTCTTT.

The chain carries TRBV4-1 and TRBJ2-2; the D gene is possibly TRBD1 (5 bases). Trimming removed 1 base from V and 6 bases from J, with 12 bases in between. CDR1 is MGHRA, CDR2 YSYEKL, per germline. CDR3 size: 15 residues. CDR3: CASSQVGTGAGELFF. In DNA, the CDR3 is TGCGCCAGCAGCCAAGTCGGTACAGGCGCCGGGGAGCTGTTTTTT.

The chain recombines TRBV19 with TRBJ1-4, with D possibly being TRBD1 (6 bases). CDR3 length: 14 amino acids. The germline V gene encodes CDR1 LNHDA and CDR2 SQIVND (reference sequence). Trimming removed 1 base from V and 6 bases from J, with 9 bases in between. Written as DNA, the CDR3 is TGTGCCAGTAGTATAGCAGGGGTCGATGAAAAACTGTTTTTT. Its protein product is CASSIAGVDEKLFF.

This clone was detected only once. The sample holds other DNA sequences that translate to the same CDR3. The rearrangement uses TRBV29-1 and TRBJ2-3, with TRBD1 matching over 10 bases. Germline V gene sequence: CDR1 SQVTM, CDR2 ANQGSEA. The CDR3 has 14 amino acids. Trimming removed 1 base from V and 3 bases from J; junction bases left unmatched: 1. The CDR3 DNA is TGCAGCGTTGAAGGACAGGGGGCAACAGATACGCAGTATTTT. It codes for CSVEGQGATDTQYF.

Concerning this clone itself: This may come from a read error, since a much larger clone is one base off. This sequence joins TRBV14 and TRBJ1-6; TRBD1 matches at 10 bases. CDR1 SGHDN and CDR2 FVKESK come from the germline V gene. The ends lost 5 bases at V and 7 bases at J; junction bases unmatched: 2. This CDR3 is 14 amino acids long. CDR3 loop: CASSWDRGNSPLHF. DNA of the CDR3: TGTGCCAGCAGCTGGGACAGGGGAAATTCACCCCTCCACTTT.

The V and J genes are TRBV6-5 and TRBJ1-5; 9 positions agree with TRBD1. The germline CDR1 and CDR2 sequences are MNHEY and SVGAGI. The junction had 8 bases not matched to a gene; V was cut back by 8 bases and J by 6 bases. The CDR3 has 14 amino acids. CDR3 sequence: CASALQGAVQPQHF. The CDR3 DNA sequence: TGTGCCAGCGCCTTACAGGGGGCGGTTCAGCCCCAGCATTTT.